Included here is one TCR beta chain sequence, with context. Germline CDR1 reads MNHEY; CDR2 reads SMNVEV (reference sequence). The length of the CDR3 is 14 residues. The J segment lost 5 bases and the V segment lost 6 bases, leaving 6 bases of the junction unmatched. The source of the sample is a study of blood T cell repertoires in COVID-19. Study overall: The study drew acute and convalescent COVID-19 samples from the United States, Italy and Spain. The cDNA or gDNA used as material had been derived from T cells, B-cell-depleted T cells, or PBMCs.

What the recovered Cohort 3 donors had was two negative PCRs, clearance, or symptom resolution. The authors' processing: Nucleated cell number was recorded as an estimate derived from reference gene primer amplification. Repertoires were generated with immunoSEQ multiplex PCR, while TCRdb's copy carries only in-frame clones and drops some. V, J and clone size are those of that table, while D and trimming were read from the DNA. This table has about 280,000 clones, approximately 81% appearing once. The sequencing sample was made of PBMCs or T cells enriched from blood (not recorded which). This chain joins TRBV27 and TRBJ1-5; TRBD1 agrees at 8 bases. This clonotype was sampled from a woman aged 50 to 65 who had recovered from COVID-19. As DNA, the CDR3 is TGTGCCAGCAGGACAGACAGGGGCGATCAGCCCCAGCATTTT. It encodes CASRTDRGDQPQHF.